This TCR beta chain was sequenced for a study of cytomegalovirus exposure and HLA in healthy donors. Points on this clone: The junction differs from germline at one of its ends, possibly a read error.

This PCR relied on a set of 60 Vbeta primers and 13 Jbeta primers. Here immunoSEQ multiplex PCR was the method, and the copy in TCRdb shows in-frame clones only, minus some. The table for this sample gives tens of thousands of clones. The CDR3 consists of 13 residues. Germline V CDR1 and CDR2: SSHAT, FNYEAQ (reference sequence). Input material: PBMCs. The receptor was derived from a man aged 45-60 years in good health and CMV-seropositive. J is TRBJ2-2 and V is TRBV7-7; unclear D gene. The chain's CDR3 is CASSPRGTGELFF. In DNA form, the CDR3 reads TGTGCTAGCAGCCCTCGAGGCACCGGGGAGCTGTTTTTT.